Described below is a single TCR beta chain sequence and its context. What it binds is unknown. Between the trimmed V and J ends, which lost 0 bases and 4 bases, there was a span of 19 bases. This CDR3 is built from 17 residues. Germline loops: CDR1 SGHRS, CDR2 YFSETQ. The sample belongs to a study of cytomegalovirus exposure and HLA in healthy donors. PCR amplification relied on 60 Vbeta primers (plus 13 Jbeta primers). As handled by the study authors: A follow-up analysis tallied 86 million or so unique TCR beta chains, 8.5 million to 14 million shared. Generated by immunoSEQ multiplex PCR, the TCRdb table keeps only in-frame clones and is missing some. D and trimming were read from the DNA, whereas the V and J calls and clone size are those reported in that table. The sample carries roughly 240,000 clones, approximately 78% recorded once. Study-level points and caveats: In a later analysis, TCR beta V- and J-gene trimming showed a link to a missense DCLRE1C variant. Looking again later, the authors saw that most CMV-associated TCR beta chains seemed HLA-restricted. Reports state that TCR beta sequences accurately predicted most subjects' HLA-A and HLA-B alleles.

The sequence was obtained from a boy between 10 and 17 years old in good health and CMV-seronegative. The V and J genes are TRBV5-1 and TRBJ1-1, with D unclear. The sequencing input was PBMCs. The CDR3 nucleotides read TGCGCCAGCAGCTTGGGGGGTATGACGGGGATGAGCACTGAAGCTTTCTTT. Protein: CASSLGGMTGMSTEAFF.